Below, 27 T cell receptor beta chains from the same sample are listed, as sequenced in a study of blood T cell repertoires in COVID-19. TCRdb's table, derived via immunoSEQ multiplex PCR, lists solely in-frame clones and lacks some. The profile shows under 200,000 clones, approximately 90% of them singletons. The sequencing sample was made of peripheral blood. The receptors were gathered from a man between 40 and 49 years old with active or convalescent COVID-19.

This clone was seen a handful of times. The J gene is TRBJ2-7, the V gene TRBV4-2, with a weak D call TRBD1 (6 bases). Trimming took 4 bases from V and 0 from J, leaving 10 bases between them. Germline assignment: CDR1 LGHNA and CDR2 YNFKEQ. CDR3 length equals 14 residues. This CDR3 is CASSLNRDSYEQYF. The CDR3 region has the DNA TGTGCCAGCAGCCTAAACAGGGACTCCTACGAGCAGTACTTC.

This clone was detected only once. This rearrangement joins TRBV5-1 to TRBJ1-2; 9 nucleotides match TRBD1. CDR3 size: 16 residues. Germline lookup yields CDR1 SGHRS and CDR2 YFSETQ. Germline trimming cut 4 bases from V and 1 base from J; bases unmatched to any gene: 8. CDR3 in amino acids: CASSNTGTGINYGYTF. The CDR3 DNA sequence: TGCGCCAGCAGCAACACCGGGACAGGGATTAACTATGGCTACACCTTC.

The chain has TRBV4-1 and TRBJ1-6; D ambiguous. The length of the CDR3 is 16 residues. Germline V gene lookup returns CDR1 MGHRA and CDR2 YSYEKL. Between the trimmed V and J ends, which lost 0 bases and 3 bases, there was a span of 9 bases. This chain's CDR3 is CASSQDSQLYNSPLHF. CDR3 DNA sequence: TGCGCCAGCAGCCAAGATAGCCAGCTCTATAATTCACCCCTCCACTTT.

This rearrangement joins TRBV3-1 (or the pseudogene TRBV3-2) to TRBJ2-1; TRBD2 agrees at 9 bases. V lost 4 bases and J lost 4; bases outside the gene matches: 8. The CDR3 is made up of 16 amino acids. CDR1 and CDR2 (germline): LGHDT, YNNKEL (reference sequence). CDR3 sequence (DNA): TGTGCCAGCAGCCCCCGAGTTAGCGGGGGATACAATGAGCAGTTCTTC. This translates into CASSPRVSGGYNEQFF.

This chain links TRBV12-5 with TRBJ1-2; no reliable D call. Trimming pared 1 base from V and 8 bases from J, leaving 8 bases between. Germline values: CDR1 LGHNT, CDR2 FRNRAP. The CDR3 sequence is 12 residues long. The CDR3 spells CASGLAPLGYTF. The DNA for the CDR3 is TGTGCTAGTGGTTTGGCCCCCCTAGGCTACACCTTC.

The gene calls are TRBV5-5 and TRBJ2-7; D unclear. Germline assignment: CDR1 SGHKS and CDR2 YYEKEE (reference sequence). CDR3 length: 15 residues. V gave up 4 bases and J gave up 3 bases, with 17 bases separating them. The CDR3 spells CASSRNGAIFYEQYF. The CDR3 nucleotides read TGTGCCAGCAGCCGAAACGGAGCGATATTCTACGAGCAGTACTTC.

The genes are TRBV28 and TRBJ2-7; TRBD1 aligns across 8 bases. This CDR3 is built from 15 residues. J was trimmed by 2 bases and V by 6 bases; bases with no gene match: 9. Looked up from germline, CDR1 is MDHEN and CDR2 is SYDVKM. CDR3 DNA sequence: TGTGCCAGCAGGAGGACAGGGAGCGAAGCCTACGAGCAGTACTTC. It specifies CASRRTGSEAYEQYF.

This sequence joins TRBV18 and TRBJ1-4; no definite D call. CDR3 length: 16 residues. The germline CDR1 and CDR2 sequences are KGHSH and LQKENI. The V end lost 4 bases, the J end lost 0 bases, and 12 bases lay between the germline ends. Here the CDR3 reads CASSQDRGPTNEKLFF. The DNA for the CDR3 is TGTGCCAGCTCACAAGACCGCGGGCCAACTAATGAAAAACTGTTTTTT.

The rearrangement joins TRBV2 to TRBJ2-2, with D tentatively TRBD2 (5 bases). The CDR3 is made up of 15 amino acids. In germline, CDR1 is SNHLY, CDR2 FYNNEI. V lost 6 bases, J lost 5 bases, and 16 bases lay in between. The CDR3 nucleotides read TGTGCCAGCAGAGAGGGCCCGGCGGGTACCGGGGAGCTGTTTTTT. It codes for CASREGPAGTGELFF. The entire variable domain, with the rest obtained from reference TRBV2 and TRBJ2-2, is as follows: EPEVTQTPSHQVTQMGQEVILRCVPISNHLYFYWYRQILGQKVEFLVSFYNNEISEKSEIFDDQFSVERPDGSNFTLKIRSTKLEDSAMYFCASREGPAGTGELFFGEGSRLTVL.

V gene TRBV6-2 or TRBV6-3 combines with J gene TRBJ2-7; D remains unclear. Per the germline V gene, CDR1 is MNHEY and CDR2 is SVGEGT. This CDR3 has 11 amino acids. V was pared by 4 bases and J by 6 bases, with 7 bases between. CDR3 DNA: TGTGCCAGCAGTTGGGCTCGCGAGCAGTACTTC. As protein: CASSWAREQYF.

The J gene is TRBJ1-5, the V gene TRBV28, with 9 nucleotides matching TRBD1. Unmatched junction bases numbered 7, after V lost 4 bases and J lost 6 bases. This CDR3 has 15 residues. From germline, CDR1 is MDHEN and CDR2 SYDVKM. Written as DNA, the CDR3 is TGTGCCAGCAGTTCTCTGACAGGGGGAATTCAGCCCCAGCATTTT. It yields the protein CASSSLTGGIQPQHF.

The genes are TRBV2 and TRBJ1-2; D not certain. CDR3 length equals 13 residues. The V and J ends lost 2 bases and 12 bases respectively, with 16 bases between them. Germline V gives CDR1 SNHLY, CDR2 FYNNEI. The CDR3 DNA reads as TGTGCCAGCAGTGAAACAAGGCTGTATGAGGACACCTTC. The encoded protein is CASSETRLYEDTF.

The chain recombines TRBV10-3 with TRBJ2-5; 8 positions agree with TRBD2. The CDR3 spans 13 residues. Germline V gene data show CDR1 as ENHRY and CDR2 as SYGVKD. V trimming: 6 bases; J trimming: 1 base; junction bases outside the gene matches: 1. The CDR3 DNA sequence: TGTGCCATCAGGGCGGGGGGCCAAGAGACCCAGTACTTC. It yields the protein CAIRAGGQETQYF.

Here the CDR3 reads CASSFSVAGKETQYF. The CDR3 DNA reads as TGTGCCAGCAGCTTTAGCGTGGCAGGAAAAGAGACCCAGTACTTC. This chain uses TRBV7-9 with TRBJ2-5, with D perhaps matching TRBD2 (5 bases). The V gene's germline CDR1 is SEHNR and CDR2 FQNEAQ (reference sequence). V lost 3 bases to trimming and J lost 3 bases, with 14 bases between them. This CDR3 comprises 15 residues.

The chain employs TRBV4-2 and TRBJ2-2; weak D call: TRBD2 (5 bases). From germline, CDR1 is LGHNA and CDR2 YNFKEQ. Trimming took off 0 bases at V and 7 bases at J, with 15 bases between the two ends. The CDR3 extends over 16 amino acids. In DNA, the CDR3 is TGTGCCAGCAGCCAAGAAAGCGGAGTCCTTAACGGGGAGCTGTTTTTT. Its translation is CASSQESGVLNGELFF.

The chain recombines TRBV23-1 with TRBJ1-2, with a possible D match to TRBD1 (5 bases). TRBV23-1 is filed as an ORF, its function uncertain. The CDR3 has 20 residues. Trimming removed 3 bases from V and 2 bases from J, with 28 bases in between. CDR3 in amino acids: CASSQGPQGRSIRKNYGYTF. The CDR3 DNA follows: TGCGCCAGCAGTCAGGGGCCTCAGGGTAGGTCGATACGGAAAAACTATGGCTACACCTTC.

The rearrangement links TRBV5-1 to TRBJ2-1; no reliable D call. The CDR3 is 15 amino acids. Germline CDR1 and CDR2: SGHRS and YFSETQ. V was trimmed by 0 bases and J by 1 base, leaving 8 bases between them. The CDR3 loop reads CASSLGAESYNEQFF. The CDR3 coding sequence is TGCGCCAGCAGCTTGGGCGCTGAATCCTACAATGAGCAGTTCTTC.

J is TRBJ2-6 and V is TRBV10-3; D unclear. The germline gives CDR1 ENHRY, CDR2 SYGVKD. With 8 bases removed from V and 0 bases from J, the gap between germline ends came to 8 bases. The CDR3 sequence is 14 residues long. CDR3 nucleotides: TGTGCCATCCAGAAGAACTCTGGGGCCAACGTCCTGACTTTC. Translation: CAIQKNSGANVLTF.

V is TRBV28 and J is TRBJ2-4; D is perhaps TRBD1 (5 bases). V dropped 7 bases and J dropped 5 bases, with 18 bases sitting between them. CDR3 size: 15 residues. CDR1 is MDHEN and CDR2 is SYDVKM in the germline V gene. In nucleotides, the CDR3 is TGTGCCAGCAACCGAGCAGGGTATTTAGAAAACATTCAGTACTTC. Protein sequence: CASNRAGYLENIQYF.

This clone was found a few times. The CDR3 spells CASSIDRATYNEQFF. The CDR3, as DNA: TGTGCCAGCAGCATCGACAGGGCCACCTACAATGAGCAGTTCTTC. The chain is built from TRBV5-4 and TRBJ2-1; 7 bases match TRBD1. V lost 4 bases, J lost 2 bases, and 6 bases stayed unmatched. CDR3 size: 15 residues. Germline loops: CDR1 SGHNT, CDR2 YYREEE (reference sequence).

CDR3 loop: CASRRGGSGNTIYF. Written as DNA, the CDR3 is TGTGCCAGCAGACGGGGAGGCTCTGGAAACACCATATATTTT. The V gene is TRBV6-4, the J gene TRBJ1-3; D not certain. Germline CDR1 is MRHNA and CDR2 is SNTAGT. The CDR3 has 14 amino acids. V dropped 6 bases and J dropped 0 bases, with 9 bases sitting between them.

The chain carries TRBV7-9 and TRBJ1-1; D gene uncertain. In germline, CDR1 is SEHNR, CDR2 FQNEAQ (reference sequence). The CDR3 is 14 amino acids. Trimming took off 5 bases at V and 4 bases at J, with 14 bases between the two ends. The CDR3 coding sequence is TGTGCCAGCAGCCTTGCGGTCACTGTCACTGAAGCTTTCTTT. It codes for CASSLAVTVTEAFF.

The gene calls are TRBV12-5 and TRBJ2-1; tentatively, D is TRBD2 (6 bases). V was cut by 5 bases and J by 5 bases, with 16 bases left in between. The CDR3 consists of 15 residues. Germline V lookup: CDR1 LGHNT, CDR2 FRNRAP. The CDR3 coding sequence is TGTGCTAGTGGTCTCGGGGGTTTTGATAACAATGAGCAGTTCTTC. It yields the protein CASGLGGFDNNEQFF.

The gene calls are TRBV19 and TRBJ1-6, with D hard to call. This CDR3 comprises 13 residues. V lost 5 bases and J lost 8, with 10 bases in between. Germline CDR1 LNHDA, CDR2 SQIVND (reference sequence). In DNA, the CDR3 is TGTGCCAGTAGTCTACGCCGGGATTCACCCCTCCACTTT. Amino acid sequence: CASSLRRDSPLHF.

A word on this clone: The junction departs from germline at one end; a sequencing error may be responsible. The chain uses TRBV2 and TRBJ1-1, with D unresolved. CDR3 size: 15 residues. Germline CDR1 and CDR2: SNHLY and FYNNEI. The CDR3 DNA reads TGTGCCAGCAGCGAAGCCGGGATGGAGGACACTGAAGCTTTCTTT. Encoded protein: CASSEAGMEDTEAFF.

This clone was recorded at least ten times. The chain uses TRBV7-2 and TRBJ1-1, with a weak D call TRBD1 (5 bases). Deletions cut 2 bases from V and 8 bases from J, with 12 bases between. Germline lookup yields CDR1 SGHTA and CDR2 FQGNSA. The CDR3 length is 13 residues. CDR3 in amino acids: CASSLSNQGEAFF. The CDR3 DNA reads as TGTGCCAGCAGCTTAAGTAACCAGGGCGAAGCTTTCTTT.

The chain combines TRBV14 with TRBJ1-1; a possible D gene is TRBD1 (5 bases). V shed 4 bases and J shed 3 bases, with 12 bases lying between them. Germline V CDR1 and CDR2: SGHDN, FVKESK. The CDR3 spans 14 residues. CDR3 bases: TGTGCCAGCAGCCGTCAGACAGAATACACTGAAGCTTTCTTT. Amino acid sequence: CASSRQTEYTEAFF.